These 11 T cell receptor beta chains share one sample of origin, sequenced in a study of blood T cell repertoires in COVID-19. TCRdb keeps only in-frame clones here, not all; method: immunoSEQ multiplex PCR. The sample has approximately 220,000 clones, about 87% seen once. Sequencing was carried out using peripheral blood. These TCRs come from a man aged 60 to 69 who had recovered from COVID-19.

The chain combines TRBV6-5 with TRBJ2-1; 8 nucleotides align to TRBD2. CDR1 and CDR2 (germline): MNHEY, SVGAGI. Unmatched junction bases numbered 12, after V lost 6 bases and J lost 8 bases. The CDR3 covers 15 residues. The CDR3 sequence: CASSRAGVGSYEQFF. As DNA, the CDR3 is TGTGCCAGCAGCCGAGCGGGAGTCGGTTCGTATGAGCAGTTCTTC.

The rearrangement links TRBV12-5 to TRBJ1-1; D is unresolved. Germline V gives CDR1 LGHNT, CDR2 FRNRAP. Trimming pared 3 bases from V and 3 bases from J, leaving 2 bases between. The CDR3 contains 11 residues. The CDR3 bases are TGTGCTAGTGGTTTCGACACTGAAGCTTTCTTT. Its translation is CASGFDTEAFF.

This chain connects TRBV28 to TRBJ1-1, with D tentatively TRBD1 (5 bases). This CDR3 has 12 residues. V was pared by 7 bases and J by 11 bases, with 17 bases between. The germline gives CDR1 MDHEN, CDR2 SYDVKM. The CDR3 DNA reads as TGTGCCAGCACCTTAGGGGCAGAAAGGGCTTTCTTT. It codes for CASTLGAERAFF.

The chain carries TRBV11-3 and TRBJ2-7; D possibly corresponds to TRBD1 (6 bases). Germline CDR1 SGHNT, CDR2 YENEEA. V was clipped by 5 bases and J by 6 bases, with 20 bases between them. The CDR3 has 15 residues. The CDR3 region is CASSHLGGMATEQYF. The CDR3 nucleotides are TGTGCCAGCAGCCACCTAGGGGGTATGGCCACCGAGCAGTACTTC.

The chain uses TRBV5-4 and TRBJ2-7; D perhaps matches TRBD1 (6 bases). The germline V gene has CDR1 SGHNT and CDR2 YYREEE (reference sequence). Trimming removed 0 bases at V and 1 base at J, with 11 bases between. The CDR3 is 15 residues long. CDR3 sequence (DNA): TGTGCCAGCAGCTTGGGTGACAGGACGTCCTACGAGCAGTACTTC. It codes for CASSLGDRTSYEQYF.

The rearrangement links TRBV5-4 to TRBJ2-7; TRBD1 matches 9 bases. The CDR3 is 14 amino acids. Germline V CDR1 and CDR2: SGHNT, YYREEE (reference sequence). The junction had 9 bases not matched to a gene; V was cut back by 9 bases and J by 2 bases. This CDR3 reads CATKKDRGAYEQYF. The CDR3 DNA sequence: TGTGCCACCAAGAAGGACAGGGGAGCCTACGAGCAGTACTTC.

The rearrangement joins TRBV4-3 to TRBJ1-1; 12 bases fit TRBD1. The CDR3 runs to 16 residues. V shed 2 bases, J shed 5 bases, and the junction held 6 bases outside the gene matches. Per germline, CDR1 LGHNA and CDR2 YSLEER. The CDR3 region has the DNA TGCGCCAGCAGCCAACGGGGACAGGGGGCGGGAACTGAAGCTTTCTTT. This translates into CASSQRGQGAGTEAFF.

CDR3 nucleotide sequence: TGTGCCAGTAGTATGATCGGGCGGGATGGGTCCTACAATGAGCAGTTCTTC. Protein sequence: CASSMIGRDGSYNEQFF. This chain links TRBV19 with TRBJ2-1; a weak D match, TRBD2 (6 bases). V was shortened by 3 bases and J by 1 base, with 16 bases between the two germline ends. The germline V gene encodes CDR1 LNHDA and CDR2 SQIVND (reference sequence). The CDR3 has 17 amino acids.

The chain links TRBV9 to TRBJ2-3; 7 nucleotides line up with TRBD1. The trim removed 1 base at V and 2 bases at J, leaving 7 bases unmatched. The CDR3 is 16 amino acids. Germline CDR1 is SGDLS and CDR2 is YYNGEE. The CDR3 is CASSVFEGANTDTQYF. The DNA of the CDR3 is TGTGCCAGCAGCGTATTTGAGGGGGCCAACACAGATACGCAGTATTTT.

This chain connects TRBV28 to TRBJ2-4; TRBD2 is a possible D gene (5 bases). There are 15 residues in the CDR3. CDR1 is MDHEN and CDR2 is SYDVKM in the germline V gene. V lost 5 bases and J 0 bases, leaving 11 bases between the germline ends. The DNA for the CDR3 is TGTGCCAGCAGTGGGCTGGGGAGAGCCAAAAACATTCAGTACTTC. It encodes CASSGLGRAKNIQYF.

The chain couples TRBV2 to TRBJ2-7, with D perhaps matching TRBD2 (5 bases). The V and J ends lost 2 bases and 0 bases respectively, with 14 bases between them. This CDR3 contains 16 residues. The V gene's germline CDR1 is SNHLY and CDR2 FYNNEI. The CDR3 spells CASSEFSSGLSYEQYF. The DNA of the CDR3 is TGTGCCAGCAGTGAATTTTCAAGCGGTCTCTCCTACGAGCAGTACTTC.